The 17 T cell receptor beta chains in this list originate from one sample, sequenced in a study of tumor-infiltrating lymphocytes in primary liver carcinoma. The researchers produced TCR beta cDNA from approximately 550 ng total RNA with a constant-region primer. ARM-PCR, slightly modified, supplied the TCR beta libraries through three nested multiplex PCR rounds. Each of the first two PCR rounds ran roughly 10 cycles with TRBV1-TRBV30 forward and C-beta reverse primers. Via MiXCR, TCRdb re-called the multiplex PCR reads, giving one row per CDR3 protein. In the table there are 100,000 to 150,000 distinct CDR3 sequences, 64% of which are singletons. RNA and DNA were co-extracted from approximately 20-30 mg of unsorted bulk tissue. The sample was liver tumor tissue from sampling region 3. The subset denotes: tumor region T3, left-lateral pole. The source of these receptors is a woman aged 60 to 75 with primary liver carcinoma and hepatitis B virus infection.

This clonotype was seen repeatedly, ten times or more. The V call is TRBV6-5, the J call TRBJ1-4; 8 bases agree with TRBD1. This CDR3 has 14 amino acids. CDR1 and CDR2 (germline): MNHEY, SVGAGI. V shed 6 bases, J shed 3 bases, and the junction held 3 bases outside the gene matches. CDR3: CASRSQGANEKLFF. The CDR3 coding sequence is TGTGCCAGCAGATCACAGGGGGCTAATGAAAAACTGTTTTTT.

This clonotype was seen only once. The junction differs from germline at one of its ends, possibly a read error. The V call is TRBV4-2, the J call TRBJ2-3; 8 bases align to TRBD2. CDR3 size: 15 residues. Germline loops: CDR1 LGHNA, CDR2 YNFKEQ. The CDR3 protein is CTSNLGIAGRNTQYF. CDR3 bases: TGTACCAGCAACCTAGGAATAGCGGGACGGAATACGCAGTATTTT.

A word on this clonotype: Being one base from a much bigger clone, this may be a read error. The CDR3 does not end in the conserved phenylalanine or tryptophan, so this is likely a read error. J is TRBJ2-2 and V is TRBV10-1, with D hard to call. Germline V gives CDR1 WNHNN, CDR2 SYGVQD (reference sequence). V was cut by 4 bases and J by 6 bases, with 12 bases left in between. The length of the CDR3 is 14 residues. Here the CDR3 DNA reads TGCGCCAGCAGTGGCCCCGCGGAACCCGGGGAGCTGTTTTAT. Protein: CASSGPAEPGELFY.

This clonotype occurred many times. The CDR3 sequence: CSVEGSFSTDTQYF. As DNA, the CDR3 is TGCAGCGTTGAGGGCAGCTTCAGCACAGATACGCAGTATTTT. The V call is TRBV29-1, the J call TRBJ2-3, with D unresolved. CDR3 length: 14 residues. V was cut by 3 bases and J by 0 bases, with 10 bases left in between. The germline gives CDR1 SQVTM, CDR2 ANQGSEA.

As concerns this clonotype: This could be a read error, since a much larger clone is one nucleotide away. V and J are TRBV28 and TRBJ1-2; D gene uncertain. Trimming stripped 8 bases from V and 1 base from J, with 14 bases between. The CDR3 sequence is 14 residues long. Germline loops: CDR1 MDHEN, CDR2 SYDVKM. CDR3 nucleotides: TGTGCCAGCCTTGAACCCAGGAATAACTATGGCTACACCTTC. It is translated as CASLEPRNNYGYTF.

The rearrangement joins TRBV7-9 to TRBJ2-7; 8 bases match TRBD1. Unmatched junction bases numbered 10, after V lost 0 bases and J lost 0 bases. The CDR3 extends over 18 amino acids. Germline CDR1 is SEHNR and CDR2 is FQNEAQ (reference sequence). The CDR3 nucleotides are TGTGCCAGCAGCTTAGCCCCTAAGAGGACAGGGACCTCCTACGAGCAGTACTTC. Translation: CASSLAPKRTGTSYEQYF.

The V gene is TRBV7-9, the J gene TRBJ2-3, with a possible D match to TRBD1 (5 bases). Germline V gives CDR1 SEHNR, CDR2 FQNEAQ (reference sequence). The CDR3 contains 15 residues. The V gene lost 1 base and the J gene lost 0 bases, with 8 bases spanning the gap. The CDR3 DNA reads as TGTGCCAGCAGCTTAGGAACAGGTAGCACAGATACGCAGTATTTT. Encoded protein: CASSLGTGSTDTQYF.

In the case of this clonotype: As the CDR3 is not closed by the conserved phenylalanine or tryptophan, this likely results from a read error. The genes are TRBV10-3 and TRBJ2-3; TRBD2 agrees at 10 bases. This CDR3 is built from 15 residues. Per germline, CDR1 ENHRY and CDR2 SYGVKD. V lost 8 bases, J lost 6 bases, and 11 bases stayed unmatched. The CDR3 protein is CAIGTSGRAWDTQYL. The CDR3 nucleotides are TGTGCCATCGGGACCAGCGGGAGGGCCTGGGATACGCAGTATTTG.

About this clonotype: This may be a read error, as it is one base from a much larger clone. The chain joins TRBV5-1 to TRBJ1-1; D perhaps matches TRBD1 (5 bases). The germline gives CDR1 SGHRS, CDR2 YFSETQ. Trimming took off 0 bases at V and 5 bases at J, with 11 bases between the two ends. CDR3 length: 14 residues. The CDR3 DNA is TGCGCCAGCAGCTTGGTTCAGGGTATTACTGAAGCTTTCTTT. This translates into CASSLVQGITEAFF.

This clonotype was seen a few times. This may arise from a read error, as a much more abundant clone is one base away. In nucleotides, the CDR3 is TGTGCCAGCAGTATGGCCACGATGAACGCTGAAGCTTTCTTT. This gives the protein CASSMATMNAEAFF. V is TRBV7-8 and J is TRBJ1-1; D is unresolved. The CDR3 has 14 amino acids. Per germline, CDR1 SGHVS and CDR2 FQNEAQ. Full variable domain (missing parts from reference TRBV7-8 and TRBJ1-1): GAGVSQSPRYKVAKRGQDVALRCDPISGHVSLFWYQQALGQGPEFLTYFQNEAQLDKSGLPSDRFFAERPEGSVSTLKIQRTQQEDSAVYLCASSMATMNAEAFFGQGTRLTVV.

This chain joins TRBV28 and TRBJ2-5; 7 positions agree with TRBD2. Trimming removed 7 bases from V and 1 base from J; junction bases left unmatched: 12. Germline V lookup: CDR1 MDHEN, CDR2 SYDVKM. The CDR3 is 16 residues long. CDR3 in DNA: TGTGCCAGCACGAAGTTTAGCGGGCGTGGCCAAGAGACCCAGTACTTC. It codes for CASTKFSGRGQETQYF.

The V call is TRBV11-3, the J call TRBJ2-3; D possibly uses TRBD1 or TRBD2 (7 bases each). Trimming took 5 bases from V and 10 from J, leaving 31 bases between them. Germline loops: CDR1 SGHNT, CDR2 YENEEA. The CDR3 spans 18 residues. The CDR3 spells CASSQRSGTVTSTGSQYF. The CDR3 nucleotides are TGTGCCAGCAGCCAGCGGTCCGGGACAGTGACTAGCACAGGTTCGCAGTATTTT.

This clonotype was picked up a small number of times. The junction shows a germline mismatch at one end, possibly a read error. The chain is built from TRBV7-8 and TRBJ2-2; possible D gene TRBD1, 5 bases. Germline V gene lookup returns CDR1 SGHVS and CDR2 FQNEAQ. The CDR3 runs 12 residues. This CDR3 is CANSLGVGELFF. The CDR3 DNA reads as TGTGCCAACAGCTTAGGGGTCGGGGAGCTGTTTTTT.

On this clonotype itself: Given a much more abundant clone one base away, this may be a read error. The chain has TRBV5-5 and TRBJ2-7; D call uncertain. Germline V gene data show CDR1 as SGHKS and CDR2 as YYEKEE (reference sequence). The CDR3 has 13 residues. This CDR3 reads CASSLVGSYEQHF. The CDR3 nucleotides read TGTGCCAGCAGCTTGGTCGGGTCCTACGAGCAGCACTTC.

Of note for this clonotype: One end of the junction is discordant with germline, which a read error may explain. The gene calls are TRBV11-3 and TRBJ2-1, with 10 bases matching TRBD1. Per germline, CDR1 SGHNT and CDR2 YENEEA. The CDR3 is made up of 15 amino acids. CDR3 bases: TGTGCCACCGCAGACAGGGGGCGAACGGGGAATGAGCGGTTCTTC. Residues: CATADRGRTGNERFF.

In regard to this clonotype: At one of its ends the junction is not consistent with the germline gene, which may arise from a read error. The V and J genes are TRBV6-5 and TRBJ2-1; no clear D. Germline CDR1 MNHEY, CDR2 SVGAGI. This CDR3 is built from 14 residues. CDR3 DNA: TGTGCCAGTAGTTACTCGAGAGAGACCAATGAGCAGTTCTTC. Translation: CASSYSRETNEQFF.

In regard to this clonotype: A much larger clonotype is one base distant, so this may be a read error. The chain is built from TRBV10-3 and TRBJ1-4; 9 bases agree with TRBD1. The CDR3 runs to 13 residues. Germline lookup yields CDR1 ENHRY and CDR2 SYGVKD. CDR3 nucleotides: TGTGTCATCAACCGGGACAGGGACGAAAAACTGTTTTTT. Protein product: CVINRDRDEKLFF.